The 6 T cell receptor beta chains in this list originate from one sample, sequenced in a study of T cells in Graves' hyperthyroidism and ophthalmopathy. Amplified regions were TCR beta CDR3 sequences from RNA transcripts. In the first-round RT-PCR of the TCR CDR3, the HTBI primer set was used. TCRdb re-called the multiplex PCR reads with MiXCR, one entry per CDR3 protein. The repertoire holds 700,000 or so distinct CDR3 sequences, with around 15% as singletons. The specimen sequenced was blood. These TCRs come from a man younger than 30 with Graves' hyperthyroidism.

This clonotype was detected ten times or more. V is TRBV19 and J is TRBJ1-1, with D unresolved. Germline CDR1 LNHDA, CDR2 SQIVND (reference sequence). The length of the CDR3 is 13 residues. V lost 6 bases and J 6 bases, leaving 14 bases between the germline ends. DNA of the CDR3: TGTGCCAGTAGCTCGACAACTGGGGCTGAAGCTTTCTTT. It specifies CASSSTTGAEAFF. The full variable domain, rest sourced from reference TRBV19 and TRBJ1-1, is DGGITQSPKYLFRKEGQNVTLSCEQNLNHDAMYWYRQDPGQGLRLIYYSQIVNDFQKGDIAEGYSVSREKKESFPLTVTSAQKNPTAFYLCASSSTTGAEAFFGQGTRLTVV.

The rearrangement uses TRBV12-5 and TRBJ2-2, with 7 bases that match TRBD1. Trimming removed 0 bases from V and 0 bases from J; junction bases left unmatched: 7. The CDR3 has 18 residues. Germline-derived CDR1 and CDR2 are LGHNT and FRNRAP. CDR3 region: CASGLVKGQFANTGELFF. The CDR3 DNA reads TGTGCTAGTGGTTTGGTAAAGGGACAGTTCGCGAACACCGGGGAGCTGTTTTTT.

This clonotype has ten or more counts. V is TRBV12-3 or TRBV12-4 and J is TRBJ2-7; D not certain. V lost 3 bases, J lost 3 bases, and 12 bases lay in between. This CDR3 is 14 amino acids long. The CDR3, as DNA: TGTGCCAGCAGTTTTCGCACCTTAAACTACGAGCAGTACTTC. The encoded protein is CASSFRTLNYEQYF.

This clonotype was seen at least ten times. The V gene is TRBV20-1, the J gene TRBJ2-7; 8 bases line up with TRBD2. The CDR3 length is 14 residues. The germline V gene has CDR1 DFQATT and CDR2 SNEGSKA (reference sequence). Trimming removed 5 bases from V and 0 bases from J; junction bases left unmatched: 6. The CDR3 DNA follows: TGCAGTGCTGGTACTAGCGGAGTCTCCTACGAGCAGTACTTC. Translated, it gives CSAGTSGVSYEQYF.

This chain connects TRBV6-5 to TRBJ2-3, with TRBD2 matching 14 bases. The V segment lost 4 bases and the J segment 8 bases; nucleotides outside the gene matches: 8. The CDR3 is 16 amino acids. Germline V CDR1 and CDR2: MNHEY, SVGAGI. As DNA, the CDR3 is TGTGCCAGCAGTTGGGGACTAGCGGGAGTAAAGGGTACGCAGTATTTT. Protein product: CASSWGLAGVKGTQYF.

The chain employs TRBV6-2 or TRBV6-3 and TRBJ1-3; 8 positions agree with TRBD1. CDR1 and CDR2 (germline): MNHEY, SVGEGT. The CDR3 has 14 residues. With 9 bases clipped from V and 2 bases from J, the junction kept 6 bases outside the gene matches. The CDR3: CASKTGEAGNTIYF. The DNA of the CDR3 is TGTGCCAGTAAGACAGGGGAAGCTGGAAACACCATATATTTT.